The 25 T cell receptor beta chains presented below share a single source sample, sequenced in a study of CD8 T cells in ankylosing spondylitis. MiXCR was run by TCRdb on the 5' RACE reads, yielding one entry per CDR3 protein. The sample yields approximately 150,000 distinct CDR3 sequences, 30% to 40% seen once. The sample consisted of synovial fluid, either unsorted or a sorted T cell fraction (not recorded which). Receptors originate from a male donor with ankylosing spondylitis.

This clonotype was counted a few times. The chain employs TRBV4-2 and TRBJ2-2, with TRBD1 as a possible D gene (6 bases). Trimming took off 4 bases at V and 1 base at J, with 10 bases between the two ends. Germline V gene lookup returns CDR1 LGHNA and CDR2 YNFKEQ. The CDR3 sequence is 15 residues long. As DNA, the CDR3 is TGTGCCAGCAGCCGAGACAGGTTGAACACCGGGGAGCTGTTTTTT. This encodes CASSRDRLNTGELFF.

This clonotype is labeled medium-sized (0.01 to 0.1%). The V gene is TRBV5-1, the J gene TRBJ2-3; TRBD2 matches at 13 bases. V trimming: 3 bases; J trimming: 1 base; junction bases outside the gene matches: 8. The CDR3 totals 18 residues. CDR1 is SGHRS, CDR2 YFSETQ, per germline. The CDR3 here is CASSSAPLAGGRTDTQYF. CDR3 DNA: TGCGCCAGCAGCTCCGCTCCACTAGCGGGGGGGCGCACAGATACGCAGTATTTT.

This clonotype was counted a few times. The V and J genes are TRBV10-3 and TRBJ1-2; TRBD1 agrees at 7 bases. Germline values: CDR1 ENHRY, CDR2 SYGVKD. J lost 2 bases, V lost 6 bases, and 9 bases had no gene match. CDR3 length: 15 amino acids. CDR3 sequence reads: CAIRSSVTGNYGYTF. DNA of the CDR3: TGTGCCATCAGGTCCTCTGTGACAGGGAACTATGGCTACACCTTC.

This clonotype has more than one count but fewer than ten. The CDR3 nucleotides are TGTGCCAGCAGGGGTGAGGGGGCTGGGGCCAACGTCCTGACTTTC. Its translation is CASRGEGAGANVLTF. This sequence joins TRBV28 and TRBJ2-6, with D perhaps matching TRBD1 (6 bases). The length of the CDR3 is 15 residues. The V end lost 6 bases, the J end lost 2 bases, and 11 bases lay between the germline ends. The germline V gene encodes CDR1 MDHEN and CDR2 SYDVKM.

This clonotype was counted a few times. The CDR3 spells CSVVALQGHSYEQYF. The CDR3 nucleotides read TGCAGCGTTGTGGCCCTACAGGGACACTCCTACGAGCAGTACTTC. The chain couples TRBV29-1 to TRBJ2-7; possibly TRBD1 for D (6 bases). CDR1 and CDR2 (germline): SQVTM, ANQGSEA. The CDR3 spans 15 residues. V was clipped by 4 bases and J by 0 bases, with 16 bases between them.

This clonotype was found a few times. The chain is built from TRBV3-1 and TRBJ2-3, with 7 bases matching TRBD1. Trimming took 4 bases from V and 3 from J; bases not matched to a gene: 4. The length of the CDR3 is 14 residues. The germline V gene has CDR1 LGHDT and CDR2 YNNKEL (reference sequence). This chain's CDR3 is CASSLDRRTDTQYF. The CDR3 nucleotides are TGTGCCAGCAGCCTGGACAGGAGAACAGATACGCAGTATTTT.

The table lists this clonotype with many counts. The rearrangement joins TRBV20-1 to TRBJ2-7; TRBD2 agrees at 7 bases. The trim removed 3 bases at V and 5 bases at J, leaving 7 bases unmatched. The CDR3 extends over 13 amino acids. Germline CDR1 DFQATT, CDR2 SNEGSKA (reference sequence). CDR3: CSASTGTTNEQYF. CDR3 nucleotides: TGCAGTGCTAGTACCGGGACTACTAACGAGCAGTACTTC.

The chain combines TRBV6-1 with TRBJ1-5; weak D call: TRBD1 (5 bases). V shed 7 bases and J shed 4 bases, with 14 bases lying between them. CDR3 size: 14 residues. From germline, CDR1 is MNHNS and CDR2 SASEGT. The CDR3 nucleotides are TGTGCCAGCAAGGTCGCAGGGCGGAATCAGCCCCAGCATTTT. As protein: CASKVAGRNQPQHF.

This clonotype was seen only a few times. The CDR3 sequence is CASSLLGQKAFF. The DNA for the CDR3 is TGTGCCAGCAGTTTACTCGGACAGAAAGCTTTCTTT. The rearrangement joins TRBV27 to TRBJ1-1; a possible D gene is TRBD1 (6 bases). The V end was cut by 2 bases, the J end by 9 bases, with 10 bases between. Germline assignment: CDR1 MNHEY and CDR2 SMNVEV (reference sequence). CDR3 length equals 12 residues.

The CDR3 nucleotides are TGTGCCAGCAGTGTGGGACAGGATTACAATGAGCAGTTCTTC. This gives the protein CASSVGQDYNEQFF. The V call is TRBV12-3 or TRBV12-4, the J call TRBJ2-1; 8 nucleotides line up with TRBD1. The CDR3 loop spans 14 amino acids. V lost 5 bases to trimming and J lost 4 bases; unmatched junction nucleotides: 4.

The V call is TRBV29-1, the J call TRBJ2-6; D unresolved. The CDR3 contains 16 residues. V was trimmed by 1 base and J by 0 bases, leaving 10 bases between them. The germline CDR1 and CDR2 sequences are SQVTM and ANQGSEA. CDR3 amino acids: CSVEGKGSSGANVLTF. In DNA, the CDR3 is TGCAGCGTTGAAGGTAAAGGGTCCTCTGGGGCCAACGTCCTGACTTTC.

This clonotype was seen many times. The CDR3 reads CASSTTGTGNTEAFF. The CDR3 coding sequence is TGTGCCAGCAGCACCACCGGGACGGGAAACACTGAAGCTTTCTTT. The chain carries TRBV6-6 and TRBJ1-1; tentatively, D is TRBD1 (5 bases). The ends were cut back, 6 bases at V and 2 bases at J, with 16 bases in the middle. CDR1 and CDR2 from the germline V gene are MNHNY and SVGAGI (reference sequence). The CDR3 has 15 amino acids.

About this clonotype itself: Mismatch with germline at one junction end may stem from a read error. This rearrangement joins TRBV7-7 to TRBJ2-7; D is tentatively TRBD1 or TRBD2 (6 bases each). This CDR3 has 13 residues. Germline assignment: CDR1 SSHAT and CDR2 FNYEAQ (reference sequence). The CDR3 region has the DNA TGTGCTAGCAGCTCCGGGGGCGGGTACGAGCAGTACTTC. Protein sequence: CASSSGGGYEQYF.

This chain connects TRBV5-8 to TRBJ2-5; D may be TRBD2 (6 bases). Trimming shortened V by 2 bases and J by 2 bases, and 13 bases separated the two germline ends. The CDR3 extends over 15 amino acids. From germline, CDR1 is SGHTS and CDR2 YDEGEE. The CDR3 loop reads CASSFLAQLQETQYF. The CDR3 DNA is TGTGCCAGCAGCTTCCTAGCGCAATTACAAGAGACCCAGTACTTC.

Ten or more counts support this clonotype. This chain connects TRBV19 to TRBJ2-1; 16 bases line up with TRBD2. Germline V gene lookup returns CDR1 LNHDA and CDR2 SQIVND (reference sequence). The J segment lost 7 bases and the V segment lost 10 bases, leaving 4 bases of the junction unmatched. This CDR3 has 14 amino acids. The CDR3 nucleotides are TGTGCCACCGGGACTAGCGGGAGGGTGAATGAGCAGTTCTTC. Protein sequence: CATGTSGRVNEQFF.

This clonotype has only a few counts. The V gene is TRBV5-1, the J gene TRBJ2-1, with 15 bases lining up with TRBD2. V dropped 4 bases and J dropped 5; count of bases not matched to a gene: 1. The CDR3 consists of 15 residues. The germline V gene has CDR1 SGHRS and CDR2 YFSETQ. The CDR3 DNA is TGCGCCAGCAGCCGGACTAGCGGGAGGGACAATGAGCAGTTCTTC. This codes for CASSRTSGRDNEQFF. Together with reference TRBV5-1 and TRBJ2-1, the CDR3 gives the full variable domain: KAGVTQTPRYLIKTRGQQVTLSCSPISGHRSVSWYQQTPGQGLQFLFEYFSETQRNKGNFPGRFSGRQFSNSRSEMNVSTLELGDSALYLCASSRTSGRDNEQFFGPGTRLTVL.

This clonotype was counted many times. The chain couples TRBV20-1 to TRBJ1-2; 7 bases agree with TRBD1. In germline, CDR1 is DFQATT, CDR2 SNEGSKA (reference sequence). CDR3 length: 12 residues. V dropped 6 bases and J dropped 6; count of bases not matched to a gene: 7. The chain's CDR3 is CSARTGAHGYTF. CDR3 nucleotides: TGCAGTGCCCGTACAGGGGCGCATGGCTACACCTTC.

This clonotype has ten or more counts. V is TRBV4-2 and J is TRBJ1-4, with no clear D. Germline V gives CDR1 LGHNA, CDR2 YNFKEQ. Trimming took off 1 base at V and 4 bases at J, with 10 bases between the two ends. The CDR3 is 15 residues long. CDR3 bases: TGTGCCAGCAGCCAAGGAACGACAATTAATGAAAAACTGTTTTTT. Its translation is CASSQGTTINEKLFF.

The CDR3, as DNA: TGTGCCAGCAGCCGAGGGTTGTCCAACATGAACACTGAAGCTTTCTTT. Its protein product is CASSRGLSNMNTEAFF. The chain links TRBV5-8 to TRBJ1-1; D is undetermined. This CDR3 region has 16 residues. Germline-derived CDR1 and CDR2 are SGHTS and YDEGEE. Trimming shortened V by 4 bases and J by 0 bases, and 16 bases separated the two germline ends.

This clonotype was detected ten times or more. This sequence joins TRBV27 and TRBJ1-1, with TRBD1 as a possible D gene (5 bases). Germline CDR1 and CDR2: MNHEY and SMNVEV (reference sequence). With 7 bases removed from V and 3 bases from J, the gap between germline ends came to 18 bases. The CDR3 runs to 15 residues. The CDR3 DNA is TGTGCCAGCACCGACAGACCGCTCGGGGACACTGAAGCTTTCTTT. Translating it yields CASTDRPLGDTEAFF.

This clonotype was detected ten times or more. The chain uses TRBV2 and TRBJ2-5, with 9 bases lining up with TRBD2. Trimming took 8 bases from V and 2 from J; bases not matched to a gene: 12. The germline V gene encodes CDR1 SNHLY and CDR2 FYNNEI. The CDR3 length is 16 residues. This CDR3 is CASGTSQADRQETQYF. Written as DNA, the CDR3 is TGTGCCAGCGGGACTAGCCAGGCAGATCGACAAGAGACCCAGTACTTC.

At least ten counts were recorded for this clonotype. The CDR3 protein is CASSLEAEDEQFF. CDR3 bases: TGTGCCAGCAGCTTAGAAGCGGAGGATGAGCAGTTCTTC. The chain joins TRBV7-2 to TRBJ2-1, with D tentatively TRBD2 (5 bases). Trimming took 1 base from V and 8 from J, leaving 9 bases between them. Per germline, CDR1 SGHTA and CDR2 FQGNSA. The CDR3 is made up of 13 amino acids.

This clonotype appeared many times. This chain uses TRBV12-3 or TRBV12-4 with TRBJ1-1, with no clear D. Between the trimmed V and J ends, which lost 5 bases and 0 bases, there was a span of 4 bases. The CDR3 consists of 12 residues. The CDR3 DNA follows: TGTGCCAGCAGTCCGATGAACACTGAAGCTTTCTTT. Amino acid sequence: CASSPMNTEAFF.

V usage is TRBV6-7 and J usage is TRBJ1-2; D uncertain. TRBV6-7 has ORF status, its function being uncertain. V was shortened by 0 bases and J by 4 bases, with 15 bases between the two germline ends. This CDR3 spans 16 amino acids. This CDR3 is CASSYSRDQRVYGYTF. The CDR3 coding sequence is TGTGCCAGCAGTTACTCGAGAGACCAGAGGGTCTATGGCTACACCTTC.

This clonotype was counted a few times. The chain employs TRBV19 and TRBJ2-4; perhaps D is TRBD1 or TRBD2 (5 bases each). V dropped 11 bases and J dropped 0 bases, with 17 bases sitting between them. CDR3 size: 15 residues. CDR1 and CDR2 (germline): LNHDA, SQIVND (reference sequence). CDR3 bases: TGTGCCTCCCGGGACGGAGAGCTAGCCAAAAACATTCAGTACTTC. This gives the protein CASRDGELAKNIQYF.